A selection of T cell receptor beta chains follows, all from one sample in a study of OX40 agonist ivuxolimab in advanced cancers. Profiled with immunoSEQ multiplex PCR; TCRdb holds only in-frame clones, not every one. The sample yields some 150,000 clones, 90% seen once. This material consisted of CD4+ or CD8+ T cells sorted from blood, taken in a trial of the OX40 agonist ivuxolimab. The receptors stem from an adult with an advanced solid tumor such as melanoma, head and neck, liver or kidney cancer. The CDR3 runs from the conserved cysteine through the conserved F or W. D genes are given only for firm matches. A clone size is listed for some rows: how often the clone was seen (once, few, many), or a class if it is expanded.

cdr3_length	v_call	j_call	clone_size	d_call	cdr3_aa	cdr3_nt
16	TRBV16	TRBJ1-1	once	-	CASSQSWQLTNTEAFF	TGTGCCAGCAGCCAATCGTGGCAGTTAACCAACACTGAAGCTTTCTTT
12	TRBV28	TRBJ1-1	-	-	CASSQQGTEAFF	TGTGCCAGCAGCCAACAAGGCACTGAAGCTTTCTTT
15	TRBV25-1	TRBJ2-1	once	TRBD1	CASSVADRDYNEQFF	TGTGCCAGCAGCGTAGCCGACAGGGACTACAATGAGCAGTTCTTC
16	TRBV18	TRBJ2-1	-	TRBD1	CASSPRTGGAGNEQFF	TGTGCCAGCTCACCCCGAACAGGGGGCGCGGGCAATGAGCAGTTCTTC
13	TRBV7-9	TRBJ2-7	-	TRBD2	CASSGEGLASPYF	TGTGCCAGCAGCGGCGAGGGACTAGCGTCGCCGTACTTC
14	TRBV28	TRBJ2-7	once	TRBD2	CASSYSGRGYEQYF	TGTGCCAGCAGTTATAGCGGGAGGGGCTACGAGCAGTACTTC
17	TRBV5-4	TRBJ1-4	-	TRBD1	CASSHTGTGSNNEKLFF	TGTGCCAGCAGCCATACCGGGACAGGGAGTAATAATGAAAAACTGTTTTTT
18	TRBV11-2	TRBJ1-2	-	-	CASSLGPHRGGENYGYTF	TGTGCCAGCAGCTTAGGGCCTCATAGGGGCGGGGAGAACTATGGCTACACCTTC
16	TRBV5-5	TRBJ2-5	-	TRBD2	CASSLEAGAGSETQYF	TGTGCCAGCAGCTTGGAGGCGGGAGCGGGGTCAGAGACCCAGTACTTC
15	TRBV5-1	TRBJ1-6	-	TRBD1	CASSSGTELYSPLHF	TGCGCCAGCAGCTCCGGGACAGAACTTTATTCACCCCTCCACTTT
16	TRBV18	TRBJ1-1	-	-	CASSPPVGGMNTEAFF	TGTGCCAGCTCACCGCCGGTGGGCGGAATGAACACTGAAGCTTTCTTT
13	TRBV5-1	TRBJ2-5	-	-	CASSLREQETQYF	TGCGCCAGCAGCTTAAGGGAGCAAGAGACCCAGTACTTC
17	TRBV12-5	TRBJ1-5	-	-	CASGLVLGRESNQPQHF	TGTGCTAGTGGTTTGGTACTGGGCAGGGAAAGCAATCAGCCCCAGCATTTT
17	TRBV5-4	TRBJ2-1	once	TRBD2	CASSSPGRTSAYNEQFF	TGTGCCAGCAGCTCTCCCGGTAGGACTAGCGCATACAATGAGCAGTTCTTC
13	TRBV28	TRBJ1-2	-	-	CASILGGASGYTF	-
17	TRBV19	TRBJ2-2	-	TRBD2	CASSPTSGSVLAGELFF	TGTGCCAGTAGCCCGACTAGCGGGAGTGTTCTGGCCGGGGAGCTGTTTTTT
17	TRBV5-1	TRBJ2-1	-	-	CASSILLQDYLYNEQFF	TGCGCCAGCAGCATTCTTCTCCAGGACTACCTCTACAATGAGCAGTTCTTC
12	TRBV28	TRBJ1-1	-	-	CASSPTRVGAFF	TGTGCCAGCAGCCCCACGCGCGTCGGTGCTTTCTTT
16	TRBV9	TRBJ2-1	-	TRBD2	CASSVGVAGTYNEQFF	TGTGCCAGCAGCGTAGGAGTAGCGGGGACCTACAATGAGCAGTTCTTC
17	TRBV28	TRBJ2-6	-	TRBD1	CASSLLTGISGANVLTF	TGTGCCAGCAGTTTATTGACAGGGATCTCTGGGGCCAACGTCCTGACTTTC
15	TRBV9	TRBJ2-7	-	-	CASSVEGVSSYEQYF	TGTGCCAGCAGCGTAGAGGGGGTCTCCTCCTACGAGCAGTACTTC
12	TRBV27	TRBJ1-1	once	-	CASRRGGTEAFF	TGTGCCAGCAGGAGAGGGGGGACTGAAGCTTTCTTT
13	TRBV2	TRBJ2-7	few	TRBD2	CASKTSGSHEQYF	TGTGCCAGCAAGACTAGCGGGAGCCACGAGCAGTACTTC
14	TRBV6-5	TRBJ1-5	-	TRBD1	CASSFGQGVQPQHF	TGTGCCAGCAGTTTCGGACAGGGCGTTCAGCCCCAGCATTTT
14	TRBV27	TRBJ2-4	-	-	CASSPFIAKNIQYF	TGTGCCAGCAGTCCATTCATAGCCAAAAACATTCAGTACTTC
13	TRBV2	TRBJ1-3	once	-	CASSGAGDYTIYF	TGTGCCAGCAGTGGGGCAGGGGATTACACCATATATTTT
13	TRBV2	TRBJ1-5	few	-	CASSRDSNQPQHF	TGTGCCAGCAGTAGGGACAGCAATCAGCCCCAGCATTTT
15	TRBV15	TRBJ1-4	-	-	CATSRETGFNEKLFF	TGTGCCACCAGCAGAGAAACCGGTTTTAATGAAAAACTGTTTTTT
15	TRBV5-4	TRBJ2-5	-	TRBD1	CASSLGQGIRETQYF	TGTGCCAGCAGCTTGGGACAGGGGATCCGAGAGACCCAGTACTTC
14	TRBV28	TRBJ2-2	-	TRBD2	CASLLAANTGELFF	TGTGCCAGCCTTCTAGCGGCCAACACCGGGGAGCTGTTTTTT
15	TRBV4-1	TRBJ2-1	-	-	CASSQPTGSYNEQFF	TGCGCCAGCAGCCAACCGACAGGCTCCTACAATGAGCAGTTCTTC